These T cell receptor beta chains were read from a single sample in a study of blood T cell repertoires in COVID-19. TCRdb keeps only in-frame clones here, not all; method: immunoSEQ multiplex PCR. The data hold about 150,000 clones, with roughly 84% observed a single time. Sequencing used peripheral blood. These receptors all stem from an older woman with COVID-19, enrolled during active disease. The CDR3 runs from the conserved cysteine through the conserved F or W. The D gene is left open where the match is weak. Clone sizes are given selectively: once, few, many, or a class where the clone is expanded.

D gene	clone size	J gene	V gene	CDR3 protein	CDR3 DNA
-	-	TRBJ1-1	TRBV7-2	CASSLDGTLNTEAFF	TGTGCCAGCAGCTTAGATGGGACATTGAACACTGAAGCTTTCTTT
-	-	TRBJ1-2	TRBV14	CASSRFWGGDPNYGYTF	TGTGCCAGCAGTCGATTTTGGGGCGGCGACCCCAACTATGGCTACACCTTC
-	once	TRBJ1-1	TRBV7-9	CASSLAQNTEAFF	TGTGCCAGCAGCTTAGCCCAGAACACTGAAGCTTTCTTT
TRBD1	once	TRBJ1-5	TRBV6-5	CASSVDRGLNQPQHF	TGTGCCAGCAGCGTTGACAGGGGCCTAAATCAGCCCCAGCATTTT
-	-	TRBJ2-1	TRBV9	CASSIPGPYNEQFF	TGTGCCAGCAGCATTCCGGGTCCTTACAATGAGCAGTTCTTC
-	-	TRBJ1-2	TRBV3-1/TRBV3-2	CASSQGTASSYGYTF	TGTGCCAGCAGCCAAGGGACAGCCTCCTCCTATGGCTACACCTTC
TRBD1	-	TRBJ1-5	TRBV24-1	CATSDRTGSNQPQHF	TGTGCCACCAGTGATCGGACAGGGAGCAATCAGCCCCAGCATTTT
-	once	TRBJ1-5	TRBV2	CASSGISRVNQPQHF	TGTGCCAGCAGTGGAATTAGCAGAGTCAATCAGCCCCAGCATTTT
-	-	TRBJ1-1	TRBV19	CASSIRSGGNTEAFF	TGTGCCAGTAGTATTAGGTCAGGAGGGAACACTGAAGCTTTCTTT
TRBD1	-	TRBJ1-1	TRBV18	CASSPPHRGGTEAFF	TGTGCCAGCTCACCACCCCACAGGGGCGGGACTGAAGCTTTCTTT
-	-	TRBJ1-1	TRBV6-5	CASSYSYRQLNTEAFF	TGTGCCAGCAGTTACTCGTATCGACAGCTGAACACTGAAGCTTTCTTT
TRBD2	-	TRBJ2-1	TRBV30	CAWRYFRTSGINEQFF	TGTGCCTGGAGATACTTCAGGACTAGCGGCATAAATGAGCAGTTCTTC
-	-	TRBJ2-5	TRBV3-1/TRBV3-2	CASSLRSVQETQYF	TGTGCCAGCTCCCTTAGGAGCGTACAAGAGACCCAGTACTTC
TRBD1	-	TRBJ1-2	TRBV3-1/TRBV3-2	CASSQPGGGGYTF	TGTGCCAGCAGCCAACCAGGGGGCGGTGGCTACACCTTC
TRBD1	-	TRBJ1-2	TRBV9	CASSPPPRTGPLDGYTF	TGTGCCAGCAGCCCACCACCTCGGACAGGGCCACTCGATGGCTACACCTTC
-	-	TRBJ2-1	TRBV19	CASSHGGGGRGGSYNEQFF	TGTGCCAGTAGCCATGGAGGCGGCGGGCGGGGCGGCTCCTACAATGAGCAGTTCTTC
-	-	TRBJ1-1	TRBV9	CASSVGPVRDTEAFF	TGTGCCAGCAGCGTAGGGCCGGTGAGGGACACTGAAGCTTTCTTT
-	-	TRBJ1-3	TRBV28	CASSLGGLVGNTIYF	TGTGCCAGCAGTTTAGGGGGGTTAGTGGGAAACACCATATATTTT
-	-	TRBJ2-2	TRBV7-2	CASSPRVRYTGELFF	TGTGCCAGCAGCCCGAGGGTGCGGTACACCGGGGAGCTGTTTTTT
-	-	TRBJ1-2	TRBV7-2	CASSIRQAGGYTF	TGTGCCAGCAGCATAAGACAGGCGGGTGGCTACACCTTC
TRBD2	-	TRBJ2-1	TRBV5-8	CASSHTQIAGDEQFF	TGTGCCAGCAGCCACACGCAAATAGCGGGAGATGAGCAGTTCTTC
TRBD2	-	TRBJ2-3	TRBV7-3	CASSLGLAGADTQYF	TGTGCCAGCAGCTTAGGACTAGCGGGAGCAGATACGCAGTATTTT
-	-	TRBJ1-6	TRBV27	CASSSQRQVNSPLHF	TGTGCCAGCAGTTCACAGCGGCAAGTTAATTCACCCCTCCACTTT
-	-	TRBJ1-2	TRBV3-1/TRBV3-2	CASSPLDYGYTF	TGTGCCAGCAGCCCCCTAGACTATGGCTACACCTTC
TRBD1	once	TRBJ1-1	TRBV14	CASSQGTGAFEAFF	TGTGCCAGCAGCCAAGGAACAGGGGCCTTTGAAGCTTTCTTT
-	-	TRBJ1-4	TRBV19	CASSRTATNEKLFF	TGTGCCAGTAGCCGGACAGCAACTAATGAAAAACTGTTTTTT
-	-	TRBJ2-1	TRBV9	CASSVELRGSYNEQFF	TGTGCCAGCAGCGTAGAACTCAGGGGCTCCTACAATGAGCAGTTCTTC
TRBD1	-	TRBJ1-6	TRBV5-6	CASSSRDRVTSPLHF	TGTGCCAGCAGCTCCCGGGACAGGGTGACTTCACCCCTCCACTTT
-	-	TRBJ1-1	TRBV9	CASSVGGSTEAFF	TGTGCCAGCAGCGTCGGGGGAAGCACTGAAGCTTTCTTT
TRBD1	few	TRBJ1-5	TRBV18	CASSRRGLGQPQHF	TGTGCCAGCTCACGCAGGGGGCTAGGTCAGCCCCAGCATTTT
TRBD1	-	TRBJ1-4	TRBV3-1/TRBV3-2	CASSQETGDEKLFF	TGTGCCAGCAGCCAAGAGACAGGGGATGAAAAACTGTTTTTT
-	-	TRBJ2-1	TRBV3-1/TRBV3-2	CASSQGATRFSYNEQFF	TGTGCCAGCAGCCAAGGGGCTACTAGATTCTCCTACAATGAGCAGTTCTTC
TRBD1	-	TRBJ1-1	TRBV5-4	CASSFIGGGPEAFF	TGTGCCAGCAGCTTTATAGGGGGCGGTCCTGAAGCTTTCTTT
-	-	TRBJ2-7	TRBV27	CASSLRTPRADEQYF	TGTGCCAGCAGTCTCCGGACTCCTCGGGCCGACGAGCAGTACTTC
-	-	TRBJ1-3	TRBV19	CASSILETGNTIYF	TGTGCCAGTAGTATCCTGGAGACCGGAAACACCATATATTTT
-	few	TRBJ1-3	TRBV7-2	CASSLQTGAGNTIYF	TGTGCCAGCAGCCTCCAAACGGGAGCTGGAAACACCATATATTTT